A single sample is the source of the 15 T cell receptor beta chains below, sequenced in a study of identical twins. From the 5' RACE reads, TCRdb called clonotypes with MiXCR, one entry per CDR3 protein. The sample yields about 530,000 distinct CDR3 sequences, 20% to 25% seen once. This sample also appeared in a second study, on yellow fever vaccine responses in identical twins.

The sample taken for sequencing was CD4+ T cells sorted from blood. The receptors shown here come from a woman under 30 in good health.

The chain recombines TRBV10-2 with TRBJ2-1; D uncertain. Trimming removed 6 bases from V and 5 bases from J, with 2 bases in between. This CDR3 has 10 residues. Looked up from germline, CDR1 is WSHSY and CDR2 is SAAADI. In nucleotides, the CDR3 is TGCGCCAGCAGAGACAATGAGCAGTTCTTC. Translation: CASRDNEQFF.

This clonotype was seen a handful of times. The chain couples TRBV14 to TRBJ2-1; possibly TRBD1 or TRBD2 for D (6 bases each). V lost 5 bases and J lost 4, with 18 bases in between. The germline V gene has CDR1 SGHDN and CDR2 FVKESK. This CDR3 contains 16 residues. Here the CDR3 DNA reads TGTGCCAGCAGCAAAGGGGGGACTGTGGTTTACAATGAGCAGTTCTTC. Amino acid sequence: CASSKGGTVVYNEQFF.

This chain links TRBV2 with TRBJ2-7; 15 positions match TRBD2. The V gene's germline CDR1 is SNHLY and CDR2 FYNNEI. The V gene end was trimmed by 1 base and the J gene end by 1 base; junction bases not matched to a gene: 5. The CDR3 spans 18 residues. CDR3 amino acids: CASSEGTSGRAGSYEQYF. The CDR3 DNA is TGTGCCAGCAGTGAAGGGACTAGCGGGAGGGCCGGTTCCTACGAGCAGTACTTC.

The chain uses TRBV5-1 and TRBJ2-5, with D maybe TRBD2 (5 bases). V was clipped by 1 base and J by 5 bases, with 15 bases between them. The CDR3 has 15 amino acids. Germline values: CDR1 SGHRS, CDR2 YFSETQ. For the CDR3, the DNA is TGCGCCAGCAGCTTGTTCCGGGGTGAGGGTGAGACCCAGTACTTC. Amino acid sequence: CASSLFRGEGETQYF. The full variable domain, completed using reference TRBV5-1 and TRBJ2-5, is KAGVTQTPRYLIKTRGQQVTLSCSPISGHRSVSWYQQTPGQGLQFLFEYFSETQRNKGNFPGRFSGRQFSNSRSEMNVSTLELGDSALYLCASSLFRGEGETQYFGPGTRLLVL.

The table lists this clonotype with a few counts. The rearrangement links TRBV29-1 to TRBJ2-5; perhaps TRBD2 as D (6 bases). The germline V and J ends were trimmed by 2 bases and 1 base, with 11 bases remaining between them. CDR1 and CDR2 from the germline V gene are SQVTM and ANQGSEA. The CDR3 runs to 14 residues. This CDR3 reads CSVELRESQETQYF. In nucleotides, the CDR3 is TGCAGCGTTGAATTACGGGAGTCCCAAGAGACCCAGTACTTC.

This sequence joins TRBV5-1 and TRBJ2-2; 8 bases line up with TRBD2. Trimming took 3 bases from V and 0 from J; bases not matched to a gene: 4. Germline-derived CDR1 and CDR2 are SGHRS and YFSETQ. This CDR3 has 16 amino acids. CDR3: CASSSGGGPNTGELFF. CDR3 DNA sequence: TGCGCCAGCAGCTCCGGGGGGGGCCCGAACACCGGGGAGCTGTTTTTT.

This clonotype showed up just a few times. The rearrangement uses TRBV12-5 and TRBJ2-1; 8 bases are shared with TRBD2. V lost 5 bases to trimming and J lost 7 bases; unmatched junction nucleotides: 13. The CDR3 spans 16 residues. Germline V CDR1 and CDR2: LGHNT, FRNRAP. CDR3 sequence (DNA): TGTGCTAGTGGTCCCCTGGGACTAGGGGGTAGGAATGAGCAGTTCTTC. Translation: CASGPLGLGGRNEQFF.

The chain links TRBV5-1 to TRBJ2-7; D possibly corresponds to TRBD2 (6 bases). Germline V gene lookup returns CDR1 SGHRS and CDR2 YFSETQ. This CDR3 region has 15 residues. V lost 4 bases to trimming and J lost 3 bases, with 17 bases between them. The CDR3 DNA is TGCGCCAGCAGCATGGGGCCCGGGAGTAACTACGAGCAGTACGTC. Its protein product is CASSMGPGSNYEQYV.

In DNA, the CDR3 is TGCAGCGTCGATAAGCGGGATCTAAATCCGCAGTTCTTC. Its protein product is CSVDKRDLNPQFF. V usage is TRBV29-1 and J usage is TRBJ2-1; 7 bases agree with TRBD2. V lost 6 bases to trimming and J lost 12 bases; unmatched junction nucleotides: 14. From germline, CDR1 is SQVTM and CDR2 ANQGSEA. The CDR3 is made up of 13 amino acids.

The chain employs TRBV28 and TRBJ2-5; D may match TRBD1 or TRBD2 (6 bases each). V was pared by 6 bases and J by 2 bases, with 16 bases between. This CDR3 contains 15 residues. Germline V CDR1 and CDR2: MDHEN, SYDVKM. The CDR3 DNA follows: TGTGCCAGCAGCCGAACAGGGAGGAATCAAGAGACCCAGTACTTC. This translates into CASSRTGRNQETQYF.

This clonotype was seen only a few times. The V gene is TRBV29-1, the J gene TRBJ2-7, with unresolved D. This CDR3 has 13 residues. V shed 4 bases and J shed 2 bases, with 12 bases lying between them. CDR1 and CDR2 from the germline V gene are SQVTM and ANQGSEA. In DNA form, the CDR3 reads TGCAGCGTTGTCTGGGGAATAGCCTACGAGCAGTACGTC. Translation: CSVVWGIAYEQYV.

This clonotype was picked up many times. Written as DNA, the CDR3 is TGTGCCAGCAGCTTAAGAAAACAGGGGGCTGAGCAGTTCTTC. Protein sequence: CASSLRKQGAEQFF. This chain uses TRBV7-9 with TRBJ2-1; the match to TRBD1 covers 9 bases. This CDR3 contains 14 residues. Trimming at V came to 2 bases and at J to 9 bases, leaving 5 bases not matched to a gene. In germline, CDR1 is SEHNR, CDR2 FQNEAQ (reference sequence). The variable domain in full, with the rest retrieved from reference TRBV7-9 and TRBJ2-1, is DTGVSQNPRHKITKRGQNVTFRCDPISEHNRLYWYRQTLGQGPEFLTYFQNEAQLEKSRLLSDRFSAERPKGSFSTLEIQRTEQGDSAMYLCASSLRKQGAEQFFGPGTRLTVL.

The genes are TRBV10-1 and TRBJ2-3; TRBD2 matches at 8 bases. Germline CDR1 reads WNHNN; CDR2 reads SYGVQD (reference sequence). The CDR3 is 18 amino acids. Unmatched junction bases numbered 12, after V lost 4 bases and J lost 0 bases. The CDR3, as DNA: TGCGCCAGCAGTGGGCCCTTGGCTAGCGGGCTTAGCACAGATACGCAGTATTTT. Protein: CASSGPLASGLSTDTQYF.

The chain employs TRBV20-1 and TRBJ1-1, with D perhaps matching TRBD1 (6 bases). CDR1 is DFQATT and CDR2 is SNEGSKA in the germline V gene (reference sequence). The CDR3 loop spans 13 amino acids. V dropped 7 bases and J dropped 2 bases, with 14 bases sitting between them. The DNA for the CDR3 is TGCAGTGAAAAGGGGGGAGTTAACACTGAAGCTTTCTTT. This codes for CSEKGGVNTEAFF.

The genes are TRBV5-1 and TRBJ2-7; D is perhaps TRBD1 (5 bases). The germline V gene has CDR1 SGHRS and CDR2 YFSETQ. The CDR3 sequence is 16 residues long. V lost 2 bases to trimming and J lost 2 bases, with 17 bases between them. This CDR3 reads CASSLGHAAVTYEQYF. CDR3 DNA sequence: TGCGCCAGCAGCTTAGGACACGCGGCGGTTACCTACGAGCAGTACTTC.